The next 4 T cell receptor beta chains were all read from a single sample in a study of CD8+CD57+ T cells in acquired aplastic anemia. Template material for TCR beta VDJ and CDR3 profiling consisted of genomic DNA. MiXCR, applied by TCRdb to the reads, yields one record per CDR3 protein. The table records a few hundred thousand distinct CDR3 sequences, around 63% of them present only once. Sequenced: sorted CD4+, CD8+, or CD8+CD57+ T cells (not recorded which) from PBMCs. All receptors derive from a human donor in good health.

As regards this clonotype: One junction end does not reproduce the germline sequence, and a read error may be involved. J is TRBJ2-1 and V is TRBV15; 8 bases match TRBD1. CDR3 size: 12 residues. Germline V gene sequence: CDR1 LNHNV, CDR2 YYDKDF (reference sequence). CDR3 loop: CATSGEDREPFF. CDR3 DNA: TGTGCCACCAGCGGAGAGGACAGGGAACCATTCTTC.

The rearrangement links TRBV7-9 to TRBJ2-1; 9 bases align to TRBD2. The trim removed 7 bases at V and 4 bases at J, leaving 5 bases unmatched. There are 14 residues in the CDR3. Germline V gives CDR1 SEHNR, CDR2 FQNEAQ (reference sequence). CDR3 nucleotide sequence: TGTGCCAGCACCGTGGGACTAGCATACAATGAGCAGTTCTTC. It is translated as CASTVGLAYNEQFF.

The table lists this clonotype with a few counts. The chain uses TRBV19 and TRBJ2-6, with D possibly matching TRBD1 (6 bases). The CDR3 runs 14 residues. In germline, CDR1 is LNHDA, CDR2 SQIVND (reference sequence). V lost 7 bases and J 2 bases, leaving 9 bases between the germline ends. The CDR3 region has the DNA TGTGCCAGTACAGGGGCGGCTGGGGCCAACGTCCTGACTTTC. Translation: CASTGAAGANVLTF.

This clonotype occurred many times. The chain uses TRBV12-3 or TRBV12-4 and TRBJ2-7; D remains ambiguous. Trimming took off 5 bases at V and 6 bases at J, with 20 bases between the two ends. The CDR3 covers 15 residues. The CDR3: CASSVTLGLGIEQYF. The CDR3 bases are TGTGCCAGCAGTGTTACCCTTGGATTGGGGATCGAGCAGTACTTC.